One sample yielded the 14 T cell receptor beta chains listed below, sequenced in a study of technical replicates of blood from a few donors. The data were produced by immunoSEQ multiplex PCR, yet TCRdb's version contains in-frame clones alone and is incomplete. This table holds around 100,000 clones, nearly 96% found once. Source material: T cells isolated from PBMCs. These receptors were obtained from a human donor in good health.

This clone was observed once. The chain recombines TRBV28 with TRBJ2-1, with 10 bases matching TRBD2. Germline CDR1 is MDHEN and CDR2 is SYDVKM. With 6 bases clipped from V and 7 bases from J, the junction kept 6 bases outside the gene matches. CDR3 length: 14 amino acids. The chain's CDR3 is CASRLLAGVNEQFF. The CDR3 DNA is TGTGCCAGCAGGTTGCTAGCGGGAGTAAATGAGCAGTTCTTC. The variable domain in full, completed from reference TRBV28 and TRBJ2-1, reads DVKVTQSSRYLVKRTGEKVFLECVQDMDHENMFWYRQDPGLGLRLIYFSYDVKMKEKGDIPEGYSVSREKKERFSLILESASTNQTSMYLCASRLLAGVNEQFFGPGTRLTVL.

This chain connects TRBV5-4 to TRBJ2-6; the D gene is possibly TRBD2 (6 bases). V was pared by 0 bases and J by 1 base, with 8 bases between. This CDR3 region has 16 residues. Germline CDR1 reads SGHNT; CDR2 reads YYREEE (reference sequence). The CDR3 here is CASSLAGVSGANVLTF. CDR3 sequence (DNA): TGTGCCAGCAGCTTGGCGGGAGTGTCTGGGGCCAACGTCCTGACTTTC.

J is TRBJ2-4 and V is TRBV4-1; D unresolved. Trimming took off 3 bases at V and 0 bases at J, with 6 bases between the two ends. This CDR3 is 14 amino acids long. The germline V gene has CDR1 MGHRA and CDR2 YSYEKL. CDR3 sequence (DNA): TGCGCCAGCAGCCATCCCCTAGCCAAAAACATTCAGTACTTC. This gives the protein CASSHPLAKNIQYF.

V and J are TRBV19 and TRBJ2-1; 8 nucleotides match TRBD1. Looked up from germline, CDR1 is LNHDA and CDR2 is SQIVND (reference sequence). CDR3 length: 14 amino acids. The trim removed 7 bases at V and 8 bases at J, leaving 10 bases unmatched. CDR3 region: CASTPSGTGYEQFF. The CDR3 DNA reads as TGTGCCAGTACCCCTTCCGGGACAGGTTATGAGCAGTTCTTC.

Written as DNA, the CDR3 is TGTGCCAGCAGCCAAAACAGGAACTATGGCTACACCTTC. This encodes CASSQNRNYGYTF. This chain connects TRBV9 to TRBJ1-2, with D possibly TRBD1 on 5 matching bases. From germline, CDR1 is SGDLS and CDR2 YYNGEE. The length of the CDR3 is 13 residues. The ends were cut back, 4 bases at V and 2 bases at J, with 9 bases in the middle. The full variable domain, with the rest looked up from reference TRBV9 and TRBJ1-2, is DSGVTQTPKHLITATGQRVTLRCSPRSGDLSVYWYQQSLDQGLQFLIQYYNGEERAKGNILERFSAQQFPDLHSELNLSSLELGDSALYFCASSQNRNYGYTFGSGTRLTVV.

CDR3 sequence: CASSVLSGRTQYF. CDR3 nucleotide sequence: TGTGCCAGCAGCGTACTGTCCGGGAGGACGCAGTATTTT. The chain has TRBV9 and TRBJ2-3; 7 positions match TRBD2. There are 13 residues in the CDR3. J lost 9 bases, V lost 1 base, and 5 bases had no gene match. The germline V gene encodes CDR1 SGDLS and CDR2 YYNGEE. Variable domain in full (rest from reference TRBV9 and TRBJ2-3): DSGVTQTPKHLITATGQRVTLRCSPRSGDLSVYWYQQSLDQGLQFLIQYYNGEERAKGNILERFSAQQFPDLHSELNLSSLELGDSALYFCASSVLSGRTQYFGPGTRLTVL.

This chain joins TRBV19 and TRBJ2-1; TRBD2 aligns across 10 bases. The CDR3 is 14 residues long. Germline V gene sequence: CDR1 LNHDA, CDR2 SQIVND (reference sequence). The V gene end was trimmed by 7 bases and the J gene end by 8 bases; junction bases not matched to a gene: 8. The CDR3 coding sequence is TGTGCCAGTACCCTAGCGGGGGAAACGGATGAGCAGTTCTTC. Protein sequence: CASTLAGETDEQFF. Based on the CDR3 plus reference TRBV19 and TRBJ2-1, the full variable domain is DGGITQSPKYLFRKEGQNVTLSCEQNLNHDAMYWYRQDPGQGLRLIYYSQIVNDFQKGDIAEGYSVSREKKESFPLTVTSAQKNPTAFYLCASTLAGETDEQFFGPGTRLTVL.

The chain carries TRBV27 and TRBJ2-1; 10 nucleotides align to TRBD2. This CDR3 region has 14 residues. Germline V CDR1 and CDR2: MNHEY, SMNVEV (reference sequence). V lost 2 bases and J lost 8; bases outside the gene matches: 3. This chain's CDR3 is CASSLLAGEYEQFF. CDR3 nucleotides: TGTGCCAGCAGTTTACTAGCGGGAGAATATGAGCAGTTCTTC.

The chain joins TRBV27 to TRBJ2-1; tentatively, D is TRBD1 (5 bases). V was shortened by 5 bases and J by 0 bases, with 11 bases between the two germline ends. CDR3 length: 15 amino acids. In germline, CDR1 is MNHEY, CDR2 SMNVEV (reference sequence). This CDR3 is CASSLDRFSYNEQFF. CDR3 DNA sequence: TGTGCCAGCAGTCTAGACAGATTCTCCTACAATGAGCAGTTCTTC.

To note about this clone: Other nucleotide sequences in the sample specify the same CDR3. The chain combines TRBV5-1 with TRBJ1-1, with TRBD1 matching 8 bases. After removal of 0 bases from V and 2 bases from J, the junction contained 3 bases not matched to a gene. The CDR3 spans 15 residues. Germline V gene data show CDR1 as SGHRS and CDR2 as YFSETQ. In DNA, the CDR3 is TGCGCCAGCAGCTTGGCCGGACAGGGTAACACTGAAGCTTTCTTT. Translated, it gives CASSLAGQGNTEAFF. The full variable domain, in which reference TRBV5-1 and TRBJ1-1 provide the parts outside the CDR3, is KAGVTQTPRYLIKTRGQQVTLSCSPISGHRSVSWYQQTPGQGLQFLFEYFSETQRNKGNFPGRFSGRQFSNSRSEMNVSTLELGDSALYLCASSLAGQGNTEAFFGQGTRLTVV.

This clone was detected once. For the CDR3, the DNA is TGTGCCAGTACTACGAGCTCTGGAAACACCATATATTTT. This gives the protein CASTTSSGNTIYF. The rearrangement uses TRBV19 and TRBJ1-3, with no clear D. This CDR3 contains 13 residues. Germline V gene sequence: CDR1 LNHDA, CDR2 SQIVND (reference sequence). Deletions cut 7 bases from V and 0 bases from J, with 7 bases between.

This chain joins TRBV7-9 and TRBJ1-1; D not resolved. V lost 5 bases and J lost 5, with 15 bases in between. The CDR3 covers 14 residues. The germline CDR1 and CDR2 sequences are SEHNR and FQNEAQ (reference sequence). DNA for the CDR3: TGTGCCAGCAGCCCCGAGGGTAGTCGGACTGAAGCTTTCTTT. This encodes CASSPEGSRTEAFF.

The gene calls are TRBV5-1 and TRBJ1-1, with D unresolved. CDR1 is SGHRS and CDR2 is YFSETQ in the germline V gene. The CDR3 consists of 17 residues. The V end lost 1 base, the J end lost 3 bases, and 19 bases lay between the germline ends. CDR3 residues: CASSLWRGVDIHTEAFF. The CDR3, as DNA: TGCGCCAGCAGCTTGTGGCGGGGAGTTGATATTCACACTGAAGCTTTCTTT.

Worth noting for this clone: It is likely a read error, because the conserved phenylalanine at the end of the CDR3 is missing. The DNA is omitted, as the CDR3 cannot be located on it reliably, and the CDR3 follows TCRdb's listing. This chain joins TRBV27 and TRBJ1-3. In germline, CDR1 is MNHEY, CDR2 SMNVEV (reference sequence). 9 amino acids form the CDR3, both terminal residues included. The CDR3 spells CASTWGDGV.